This record covers a single TCR beta chain. This record belongs to a study of control samples from healthy donors and cancer patients. CDR1 is MNHEY and CDR2 is SMNVEV in the germline V gene (reference sequence). The CDR3 spans 16 residues. J was trimmed by 1 base and V by 4 bases; bases with no gene match: 4. Clones were sequenced by immunoSEQ multiplex PCR, and TCRdb holds only the in-frame ones, with some missing. Of fewer than 120,000 clones detected, over 75% appear once; the ten largest clones hold 3.5% to 4%. Input material: PBMCs. The chain combines TRBV27 with TRBJ2-6; TRBD2 matches at 7 bases. The TCR comes from a woman aged 55-70 years with lung cancer. CDR3: CASSSDGGSGANVLTF. CDR3 DNA: TGTGCCAGCAGTTCGGACGGGGGGTCTGGGGCCAACGTCCTGACTTTC.